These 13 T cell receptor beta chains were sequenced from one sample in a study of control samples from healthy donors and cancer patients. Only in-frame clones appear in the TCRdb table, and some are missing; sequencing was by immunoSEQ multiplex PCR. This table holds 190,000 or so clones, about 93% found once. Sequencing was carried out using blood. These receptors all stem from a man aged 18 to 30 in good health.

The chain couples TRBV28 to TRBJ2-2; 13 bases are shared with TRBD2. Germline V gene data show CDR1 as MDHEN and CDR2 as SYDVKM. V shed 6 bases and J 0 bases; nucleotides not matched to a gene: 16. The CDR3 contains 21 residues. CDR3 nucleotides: TGTGCCAGCAGGCAAACAGGGGGCCCGGGACTAGCGGGGACGAACACCGGGGAGCTGTTTTTT. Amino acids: CASRQTGGPGLAGTNTGELFF.

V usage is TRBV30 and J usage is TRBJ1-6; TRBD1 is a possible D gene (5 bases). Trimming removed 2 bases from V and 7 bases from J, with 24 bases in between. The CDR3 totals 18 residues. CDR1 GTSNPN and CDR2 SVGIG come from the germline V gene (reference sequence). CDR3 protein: CAWSHILKSRVQNSPLHF. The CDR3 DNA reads TGTGCCTGGAGTCATATATTAAAATCCAGGGTGCAGAATTCACCCCTCCACTTT.

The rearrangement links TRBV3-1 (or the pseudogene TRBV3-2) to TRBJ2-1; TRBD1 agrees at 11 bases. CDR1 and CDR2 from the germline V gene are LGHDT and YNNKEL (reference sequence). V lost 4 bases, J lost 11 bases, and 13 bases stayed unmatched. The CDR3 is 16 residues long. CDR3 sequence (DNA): TGTGCCAGCAGCCTCGCCGGGACAGGGGGAGCGGCCAAGCAGTTCTTC. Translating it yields CASSLAGTGGAAKQFF.

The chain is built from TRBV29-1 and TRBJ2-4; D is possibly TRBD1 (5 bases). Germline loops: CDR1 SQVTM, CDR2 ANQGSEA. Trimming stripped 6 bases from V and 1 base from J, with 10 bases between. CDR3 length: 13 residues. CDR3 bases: TGCAGCGTGCTCAGGGATGCCAAAAACATTCAGTACTTC. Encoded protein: CSVLRDAKNIQYF.

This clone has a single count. As DNA, the CDR3 is TGTGCCAGCAGCCGAGGTAGCAGGGGGCGAGAAAAACTGTTTTTT. Amino acid sequence: CASSRGSRGREKLFF. J is TRBJ1-4 and V is TRBV28, with 8 bases that match TRBD1. CDR3 length: 15 amino acids. Per the germline V gene, CDR1 is MDHEN and CDR2 is SYDVKM. Trimming removed 6 bases from V and 8 bases from J; junction bases left unmatched: 11.

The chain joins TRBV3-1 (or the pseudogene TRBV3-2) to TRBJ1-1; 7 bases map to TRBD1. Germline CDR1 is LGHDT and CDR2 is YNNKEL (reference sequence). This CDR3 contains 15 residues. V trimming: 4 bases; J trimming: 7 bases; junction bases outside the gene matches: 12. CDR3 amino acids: CASSRRDREDFEAFF. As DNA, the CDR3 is TGTGCCAGCAGCCGGAGAGACAGGGAAGATTTTGAAGCTTTCTTT.

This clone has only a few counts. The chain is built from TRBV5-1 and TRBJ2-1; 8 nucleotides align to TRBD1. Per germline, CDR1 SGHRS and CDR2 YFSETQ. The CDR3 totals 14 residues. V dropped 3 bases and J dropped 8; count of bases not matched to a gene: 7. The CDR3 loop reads CASSSRGQGDEQFF. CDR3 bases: TGCGCCAGCAGCTCCAGAGGACAGGGCGATGAGCAGTTCTTC.

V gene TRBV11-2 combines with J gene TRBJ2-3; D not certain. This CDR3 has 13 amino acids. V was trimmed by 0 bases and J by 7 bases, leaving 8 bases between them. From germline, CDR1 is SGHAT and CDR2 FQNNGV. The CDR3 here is CASSLDMLNTQYF. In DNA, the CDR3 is TGTGCCAGCAGCTTAGATATGCTAAATACGCAGTATTTT.

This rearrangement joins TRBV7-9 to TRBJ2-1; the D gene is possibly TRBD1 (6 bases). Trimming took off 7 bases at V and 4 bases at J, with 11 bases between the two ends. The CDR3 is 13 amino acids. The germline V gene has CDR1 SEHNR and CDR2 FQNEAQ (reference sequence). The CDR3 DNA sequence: TGTGCCAGCAACAGGGCCTATTACAATGAGCAGTTCTTC. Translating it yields CASNRAYYNEQFF.

For the CDR3, the DNA is TGTGCCAGCAGAGCTAGCGGGGGGCCTGTTTGTTTCGAGCAGTACTTC. It yields the protein CASRASGGPVCFEQYF. The chain has TRBV6-4 and TRBJ2-7; 11 positions match TRBD2. Germline CDR1 MRHNA, CDR2 SNTAGT. This CDR3 has 16 residues. J gave up 6 bases and V 6 bases, and 13 bases lay outside the gene matches.

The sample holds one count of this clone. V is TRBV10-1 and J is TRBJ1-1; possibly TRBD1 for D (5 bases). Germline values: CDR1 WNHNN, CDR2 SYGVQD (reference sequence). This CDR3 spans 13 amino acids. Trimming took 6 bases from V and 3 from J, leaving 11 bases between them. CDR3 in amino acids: CASRRDLDTEAFF. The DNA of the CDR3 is TGCGCCAGCAGGCGGGACCTGGACACTGAAGCTTTCTTT.

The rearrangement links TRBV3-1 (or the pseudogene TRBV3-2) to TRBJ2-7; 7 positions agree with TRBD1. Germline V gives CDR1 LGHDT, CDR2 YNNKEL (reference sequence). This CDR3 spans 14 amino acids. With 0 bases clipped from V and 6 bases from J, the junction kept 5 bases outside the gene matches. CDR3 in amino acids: CASSQEYSGGEQYF. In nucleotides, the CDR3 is TGTGCCAGCAGCCAAGAGTATTCAGGGGGCGAGCAGTACTTC.

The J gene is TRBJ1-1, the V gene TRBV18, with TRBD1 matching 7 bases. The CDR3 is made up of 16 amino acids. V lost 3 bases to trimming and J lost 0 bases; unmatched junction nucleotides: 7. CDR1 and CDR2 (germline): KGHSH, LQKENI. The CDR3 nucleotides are TGTGCCAGCTCACCGGGAACAGGGGCGTTGAACACTGAAGCTTTCTTT. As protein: CASSPGTGALNTEAFF.